The 24 T cell receptor beta chains given below trace back to one sample, sequenced in a study of blood T cell repertoires in COVID-19. Clones were sequenced by immunoSEQ multiplex PCR, and TCRdb holds only the in-frame ones, with some missing. The sample lists roughly 210,000 clones, less than 90% seen once, with 10% in the top ten. Sequencing was done on a sample of peripheral blood. The receptors were sampled from a woman aged 80 or over with COVID-19, enrolled during active disease.

The chain combines TRBV5-1 with TRBJ2-1; 12 positions match TRBD2. V lost 0 bases and J lost 7; bases outside the gene matches: 8. CDR1 is SGHRS, CDR2 YFSETQ, per germline. The CDR3 has 17 amino acids. In DNA, the CDR3 is TGCGCCAGCAGCTTGGGACTCCTAGCGGGGGGGCCGAATGAGCAGTTCTTC. Translation: CASSLGLLAGGPNEQFF. Using reference TRBV5-1 and TRBJ2-1 for the parts outside the CDR3, the full variable domain is KAGVTQTPRYLIKTRGQQVTLSCSPISGHRSVSWYQQTPGQGLQFLFEYFSETQRNKGNFPGRFSGRQFSNSRSEMNVSTLELGDSALYLCASSLGLLAGGPNEQFFGPGTRLTVL.

This sequence joins TRBV7-9 and TRBJ1-3; unclear D gene. Germline V gene sequence: CDR1 SEHNR, CDR2 FQNEAQ (reference sequence). The CDR3 loop spans 16 amino acids. The V end was cut by 1 base, the J end by 0 bases, with 10 bases between. CDR3 residues: CASSLDVSVSGNTIYF. The CDR3 DNA reads as TGTGCCAGCAGCTTAGATGTGTCAGTCTCTGGAAACACCATATATTTT.

This chain connects TRBV6-6 to TRBJ2-3; 7 bases are shared with TRBD1. The J segment lost 12 bases and the V segment lost 8 bases, leaving 11 bases of the junction unmatched. The germline V gene has CDR1 MNHNY and CDR2 SVGAGI (reference sequence). There are 12 residues in the CDR3. CDR3 sequence (DNA): TGTGCCAGCGGAAACCCACAGGGGATACAGTATTTT. It encodes CASGNPQGIQYF.

The V and J genes are TRBV24-1 and TRBJ1-6, with D uncertain. This CDR3 has 11 residues. V gave up 6 bases and J gave up 10 bases, with 6 bases separating them. CDR1 is KGHDR, CDR2 SFDVKD, per germline. The CDR3 DNA sequence: TGTGCCACCAGTTCAAGCTCACCCCTCCACTTT. It is translated as CATSSSSPLHF.

J is TRBJ1-3 and V is TRBV18; 7 positions match TRBD1. CDR3 length equals 14 residues. V dropped 2 bases and J dropped 4; count of bases not matched to a gene: 2. The germline V gene has CDR1 KGHSH and CDR2 LQKENI. In nucleotides, the CDR3 is TGTGCCAGCTCACCAACAGGGGCCGGAAACACCATATATTTT. Translation: CASSPTGAGNTIYF.

V is TRBV19 and J is TRBJ1-2, with D maybe TRBD1 (6 bases). V lost 8 bases and J lost 0, with 16 bases in between. The germline gives CDR1 LNHDA, CDR2 SQIVND (reference sequence). The CDR3 is 15 residues long. The CDR3 sequence is CASQPTGIPNYGYTF. The DNA of the CDR3 is TGTGCCAGTCAACCCACAGGGATTCCTAACTATGGCTACACCTTC.

This clone was found a few times. The chain's CDR3 is CASRRLISYPRAFSNQPQHF. Written as DNA, the CDR3 is TGTGCCAGCAGGAGACTTATATCTTACCCCAGGGCTTTTAGCAATCAGCCCCAGCATTTT. V and J are TRBV28 and TRBJ1-5; D might be TRBD1 (5 bases). The ends were cut back, 6 bases at V and 0 bases at J, with 27 bases in the middle. CDR3 length: 20 residues. Germline assignment: CDR1 MDHEN and CDR2 SYDVKM. Using reference TRBV28 and TRBJ1-5 for the parts outside the CDR3, the full variable domain is DVKVTQSSRYLVKRTGEKVFLECVQDMDHENMFWYRQDPGLGLRLIYFSYDVKMKEKGDIPEGYSVSREKKERFSLILESASTNQTSMYLCASRRLISYPRAFSNQPQHFGDGTRLSIL.

The rearrangement uses TRBV24-1 and TRBJ2-3; 7 bases are shared with TRBD1. The V and J ends lost 5 bases and 5 bases, in that order; junction bases with no gene match: 18. The germline gives CDR1 KGHDR, CDR2 SFDVKD. The CDR3 sequence is 18 residues long. This CDR3 reads CATSGPGDSKGSLDTQYF. The CDR3 DNA reads TGTGCCACCAGTGGGCCTGGGGACAGTAAGGGGAGTTTAGATACGCAGTATTTT.

This rearrangement joins TRBV19 to TRBJ2-1; the D is unclear. CDR1 is LNHDA and CDR2 is SQIVND in the germline V gene (reference sequence). V dropped 0 bases and J dropped 4 bases, with 10 bases sitting between them. This CDR3 contains 15 residues. Written as DNA, the CDR3 is TGTGCCAGTAGTATAGAGGGCAGGCCTTACAATGAGCAGTTCTTC. Translation: CASSIEGRPYNEQFF.

The chain links TRBV7-2 to TRBJ2-7, with D perhaps matching TRBD2 (6 bases). Per the germline V gene, CDR1 is SGHTA and CDR2 is FQGNSA. V was shortened by 7 bases and J by 7 bases, with 17 bases between the two germline ends. The CDR3 covers 13 residues. The CDR3 spells CASNPSWGTEQYF. CDR3 sequence (DNA): TGTGCCAGCAACCCCTCCTGGGGGACTGAGCAGTACTTC.

The rearrangement uses TRBV7-8 and TRBJ1-3, with unresolved D. The CDR3 loop spans 13 amino acids. Trimming took off 4 bases at V and 4 bases at J, with 8 bases between the two ends. CDR1 SGHVS and CDR2 FQNEAQ come from the germline V gene. The CDR3 here is CASSSNTGNTIYF. The DNA for the CDR3 is TGTGCCAGCAGCTCCAACACCGGAAACACCATATATTTT.

The chain recombines TRBV5-1 with TRBJ2-5; no firm D call. Trimming shortened V by 3 bases and J by 2 bases, and 8 bases separated the two germline ends. The CDR3 is 13 residues long. Germline lookup yields CDR1 SGHRS and CDR2 YFSETQ. The CDR3 protein is CASSWPGQETQYF. CDR3 nucleotides: TGCGCCAGCAGCTGGCCAGGACAAGAGACCCAGTACTTC.

The V call is TRBV5-5, the J call TRBJ1-4, with no clear D. V was shortened by 1 base and J by 5 bases, with 12 bases between the two germline ends. Germline V lookup: CDR1 SGHKS, CDR2 YYEKEE (reference sequence). CDR3 size: 15 residues. For the CDR3, the DNA is TGTGCCAGCAGCTTGTCAGCCTCAGGAAATGAAAAACTGTTTTTT. Translating gives CASSLSASGNEKLFF.

The chain is built from TRBV3-1 (or the pseudogene TRBV3-2) and TRBJ1-1; D may be TRBD1 (5 bases). Germline V gene sequence: CDR1 LGHDT, CDR2 YNNKEL (reference sequence). V was pared by 5 bases and J by 10 bases, with 14 bases between. This CDR3 is built from 12 residues. The CDR3 nucleotides read TGTGCCAGCAGCGACTTGGGGGGGGGAGCTTTCTTT. This encodes CASSDLGGGAFF.

A single count supports this clone. This chain joins TRBV7-9 and TRBJ1-2; tentatively, D is TRBD1 (5 bases). This CDR3 is 13 amino acids long. From germline, CDR1 is SEHNR and CDR2 FQNEAQ (reference sequence). V was pared by 5 bases and J by 7 bases, with 14 bases between. CDR3 in amino acids: CASSGGGDAGYTF. CDR3 sequence (DNA): TGTGCCAGCAGCGGGGGGGGAGACGCTGGCTACACCTTC.

The chain links TRBV6-5 to TRBJ2-5, with TRBD2 matching over 8 bases. Trimming at V came to 6 bases and at J to 2 bases, leaving 8 bases not matched to a gene. This CDR3 comprises 15 residues. Germline V CDR1 and CDR2: MNHEY, SVGAGI. CDR3 DNA: TGTGCCAGCAGGCTAGCGGGCCCTAGACAAGAGACCCAGTACTTC. Translating gives CASRLAGPRQETQYF.

This rearrangement joins TRBV6-5 to TRBJ1-2; 7 nucleotides align to TRBD1. The germline V gene has CDR1 MNHEY and CDR2 SVGAGI. This CDR3 spans 15 amino acids. Losses at the gene ends were 8 bases for V and 0 bases for J; bases not matched to a gene: 9. The CDR3 DNA sequence: TGTGCCAGCCGGGCTTTCCAGGGGGCTAACTATGGCTACACCTTC. Encoded protein: CASRAFQGANYGYTF.

The V call is TRBV7-2, the J call TRBJ2-5; D is perhaps TRBD2 (5 bases). This CDR3 has 13 residues. V lost 5 bases and J 5 bases, leaving 12 bases between the germline ends. The germline V gene has CDR1 SGHTA and CDR2 FQGNSA. The CDR3 reads CASSPRTGETQYF. CDR3 sequence (DNA): TGTGCCAGCAGCCCAAGGACGGGGGAGACCCAGTACTTC. Filled out from reference TRBV7-2 and TRBJ2-5, the complete variable domain reads GAGVSQSPSNKVTEKGKDVELRCDPISGHTALYWYRQSLGQGLEFLIYFQGNSAPDKSGLPSDRFSAERTGGSVSTLTIQRTQQEDSAVYLCASSPRTGETQYFGPGTRLLVL.

V and J are TRBV5-1 and TRBJ2-3; 14 positions agree with TRBD2. CDR1 and CDR2 (germline): SGHRS, YFSETQ. The CDR3 is 16 residues long. V was pared by 4 bases and J by 0 bases, with 1 base of the junction left unmatched. CDR3 nucleotides: TGCGCCAGCAGCCGACTAGCGGGGGGGAGCACAGATACGCAGTATTTT. It encodes CASSRLAGGSTDTQYF.

The chain has TRBV11-3 and TRBJ1-1; 11 bases line up with TRBD1. CDR1 and CDR2 from the germline V gene are SGHNT and YENEEA. This CDR3 comprises 16 residues. The V gene end was trimmed by 5 bases and the J gene end by 1 base; junction bases not matched to a gene: 6. The CDR3 loop is CASSPGQGAPNTEAFF. The CDR3 DNA reads TGTGCCAGCAGCCCCGGACAGGGGGCGCCGAACACTGAAGCTTTCTTT.

The count of this clone is one. The chain carries TRBV28 and TRBJ1-2, with a weak D call TRBD1 (6 bases). With 4 bases removed from V and 3 bases from J, the gap between germline ends came to 15 bases. From germline, CDR1 is MDHEN and CDR2 SYDVKM. CDR3 size: 15 residues. The CDR3 reads CASSSLGAGDYGYTF. The DNA for the CDR3 is TGTGCCAGCAGTTCCCTAGGGGCAGGGGACTATGGCTACACCTTC.

The rearrangement joins TRBV28 to TRBJ1-3, with D tentatively TRBD1 (5 bases). The ends were cut back, 3 bases at V and 4 bases at J, with 13 bases in the middle. The CDR3 has 15 residues. From germline, CDR1 is MDHEN and CDR2 SYDVKM. CDR3 sequence reads: CASSFSGQGGNTIYF. The DNA of the CDR3 is TGTGCCAGCAGTTTCAGTGGGCAGGGAGGAAACACCATATATTTT.

This chain joins TRBV3-1 (or the pseudogene TRBV3-2) and TRBJ1-1; 7 positions match TRBD1. Looked up from germline, CDR1 is LGHDT and CDR2 is YNNKEL (reference sequence). V dropped 0 bases and J dropped 8; count of bases not matched to a gene: 12. This CDR3 is 16 amino acids long. CDR3 coding DNA: TGTGCCAGCAGCCAAGATCGGCTTAGGGACAGAAACGAAGCTTTCTTT. This translates into CASSQDRLRDRNEAFF.

This clone has a single count. The V gene is TRBV5-6, the J gene TRBJ1-2, with D possibly matching TRBD1 (5 bases). Germline assignment: CDR1 SGHDT and CDR2 YYEEEE. The germline V and J ends were trimmed by 4 bases and 8 bases, with 18 bases remaining between them. This CDR3 has 14 residues. CDR3 DNA sequence: TGTGCCAGCAGCCCTGGGGCGGGGTTCTACGGCTACACCTTC. Amino acids: CASSPGAGFYGYTF.